This TCR beta chain came from a study of shared clonotypes between healthy human individuals. Per germline, CDR1 SGDLS and CDR2 YYNGEE. V shed 0 bases, J shed 3 bases, and the junction held 12 bases outside the gene matches. This CDR3 comprises 19 residues. Sequencing used immunoSEQ multiplex PCR; TCRdb keeps in-frame clones, though not all of them. Among more than 2 million clones, around 93% were seen once, and the ten largest hold around 1.7%. It was CD45RO-negative cells, positively selected for CCR7, that made up naive CD8 cells, with terminally differentiated effector memory CD45RA+ cells excluded.

Sequencing was carried out using naive CD8+ T cells from PBMCs. This clonotype originated in a man between 18 and 29 years old in good health. Some clones in this sample may be carry-over from other donors' samples. The chain carries TRBV9 and TRBJ2-2, with 9 bases matching TRBD2. The CDR3 spells CASSVESGWTSEYTGELFF. The CDR3, as DNA: TGTGCCAGCAGCGTAGAGTCTGGCTGGACTAGCGAGTACACCGGGGAGCTGTTTTTT.